Listed here is a single TCR beta chain. Its antigen remains unknown. This specimen comes from a study of cytomegalovirus exposure and HLA in healthy donors. General study points: A reported reduction in N-insertions relative to the approximately 670-donor mean was seen in an Asian-associated ancestry cluster in a later analysis. Three of the chains that were CMV-associated were confirmed in vitro to be specific for CMV antigens.

Germline loops: CDR1 SGHVS, CDR2 FNYEAQ. There are 15 residues in the CDR3. Unmatched junction bases numbered 4, after V lost 6 bases and J lost 1 base. The PCR made use of 60 Vbeta and 13 Jbeta primers. Only in-frame clones appear in the TCRdb table, and some are missing; sequencing was by immunoSEQ multiplex PCR. The sample consists of 98,000 or so clones, less than 85% of them appearing once. The genes are TRBV7-6 and TRBJ2-7; 12 bases match TRBD2. The sequence derives from a woman aged 18-35 years in good health and CMV-seropositive. The sequenced sample consisted of PBMCs. CDR3 DNA sequence: TGTGCCAGCAGGGAACTAGCGGGGGGTTCCTACGAGCAGTACTTC. Residues: CASRELAGGSYEQYF.